This T cell receptor (beta chain) was sequenced for a study of T cells in localized non-small cell lung cancer. Clones were sequenced by immunoSEQ multiplex PCR, and TCRdb holds only the in-frame ones, with some missing. Here the sample spans just under 80,000 clones, around 84% being singletons. The ends lost 3 bases at V and 10 bases at J; junction bases unmatched: 13. The CDR3 runs 15 residues. The germline gives CDR1 SGHDN, CDR2 FVKESK. The source material was peripheral blood, sampled before any cancer treatment. The chain couples TRBV14 to TRBJ2-7; 9 nucleotides match TRBD1. This receptor was taken from a female donor of 60 years or more with stage I lung adenocarcinoma. CDR3 region: CASSHGVGQGYPQYF. CDR3 bases: TGTGCCAGCAGCCATGGTGTGGGACAGGGATACCCCCAGTACTTC.